This T cell receptor beta chain stems from a study of beta chain features in type 1 diabetes (dated by TCRdb to 2016 to 2018). Describing the broader study: Patients and healthy donors did not differ in mean age, gender distribution, total cell number or subset yield. A total of about 110,000,000 sorted cells were examined across all samples, and a strong correlation was observed between cell number per subset and RNA yield. The study compared TCRB repertoires of sorted circulating CD4+ T cell subsets between recently diagnosed type 1 diabetes patients and matched healthy donors. Regulatory and stem cell-like memory subsets were obtained from only 8 patients and about eight healthy donors, while naive and central memory subsets were obtained from all 30 or so donors.

Broader findings and caveats from the paper: At VDJ recombination sites, type 1 diabetes patients had fewer insertions and more deleted nucleotides, which implies abnormalities in thymic rearrangement. Because cDNA was sequenced instead of genomic DNA, highly expressing activated cells could be over-represented, though the groups showed no difference in activation or CD3 levels. Naive, central memory and regulatory TCRB repertoires appeared more similar among patients than among healthy donors. PCR may preferentially amplify shorter templates, but because patient and control samples were amplified and corrected together, any resulting skew would affect both groups equally. Type 1 diabetes patients showed a moderate but significant shortening of TCRB CDR3 length in all four CD4+ subsets. Only small numbers of individuals were included in the HLA sub-analyses, which left unresolved whether HLA type had any influence on TCRB rearrangement.

Comment on this clone: The target of this receptor is not known. Nothing much larger sits one base from this clone, and base qualities are not available.

Between the V and J ends, shortened by 0 bases and 4 bases respectively, the junction contains 11 bases. CDR1 and CDR2 are drawn from the germline V gene: SGHAT, FQNNGV. Including the terminal cysteine and phenylalanine, the CDR3 comprises 15 residues. Kept here is only the CDR3 DNA, which spans 45 bases and is read in frame from base 1. Each donor gave one peripheral blood draw, roughly 120 mL on average, collected into heparinised tubes. Naive, central memory, regulatory and stem cell-like memory CD4+ T cells were sorted on a BD FACSAria II using a panel including CD45RO, CCR7, CD25, CD127, CD95 and CD27. Every sorted population had a purity above 95%. PBMCs were isolated right away by Lymphoprep density gradient centrifugation and were stained directly, without culture. Samples were stained and sorted in pairs, with one healthy donor and one patient per experiment, so that batch effects were minimized.

The High Capacity cDNA Reverse Transcription Kit was used to reverse transcribe all of the isolated RNA, meaning that expressed TCRB transcripts were what got sequenced. Deep immunoSEQ sequencing was applied to naive, central memory and regulatory T cell samples, giving an average of about 3.8 million total reads per sample. After sorted cells were lysed in RLT buffer, RNA was extracted with DNase-treated RNeasy Micro or Mini kits, with the choice depending on cell number. Each cell subset was processed on its own to prevent cross-contamination, while patient and healthy donor samples were processed together. Using the immunoSEQ multiplex PCR, TCRB sequences were amplified from cDNA into 87-bp fragments spanning the CDR3 region. Sequencing of the amplicons was performed on the Illumina HiSeq platform. Under the source paper's analysis protocol: PCR bias was computationally corrected using synthetic template baselines, reads within Hamming distance 2 were collapsed, and singletons that could not be merged were discarded. Reads were aligned against IMGT so that V, D and J genes, CDR3 length and insertions or deletions at six rearrangement sites could be assigned. Within each subset, clonotype counts were normalized to the number of sorted cells before true diversity and Gini coefficients were calculated with the tcR R package. Repertoire sharing was quantified using the overlap coefficient calculated on TCRB nucleotide sequences. Out-of-frame TCRB sequences from naive cells were analyzed to stand in for the pre-selection repertoire. This is the immuneACCESS table as TCRdb keeps it, with only in-frame sequences that have V and J called. A part of the clones is gone; compared with another copy, unresolved V genes explain less than half, and the rest is unexplained. The DNA was the basis for D and trimming; V, J and clone size are from that table. Within this sample are fewer than 300,000 clones, with about a tenth of them counted one time only. Approximately 0.015% of the sample comes from the top ten.

The V gene is TRBV11-2 and the J gene is TRBJ2-3, and possibly TRBD1, on 5 matching bases. Sequencing used naive CD4+ T cells from blood. In light of the paper, this sample's cell subset or site label describes: true naive CD4+ T cells. The source is a young man with type 1 diabetes. The DNA is as follows: TGTGCCAGCAGCTTAGAGGGGCTCCCTCCAGATACGCAGTATTTT. Its coded protein is CASSLEGLPPDTQYF.